This TCR beta chain was recovered during a study of cytomegalovirus exposure and HLA in healthy donors. The study ran its PCR with 60 Vbeta and 13 Jbeta primers. Only in-frame clones appear in the TCRdb table, and some are missing; sequencing was by immunoSEQ multiplex PCR. The sample shows around 190,000 clones, around 82% of them seen only once. Germline CDR1 reads MNHNS; CDR2 reads SASEGT. After removal of 3 bases from V and 14 bases from J, the junction contained 0 bases not matched to a gene. CDR3 length: 11 amino acids. The J gene is TRBJ1-6, the V gene TRBV6-1; 8 bases map to TRBD1. The material sequenced was PBMCs. The TCR was taken from a man in his 60s in good health and CMV-seronegative. The CDR3 region is CASSETGALHF. The CDR3 DNA sequence: TGTGCCAGCAGTGAGACAGGGGCCCTCCACTTT.